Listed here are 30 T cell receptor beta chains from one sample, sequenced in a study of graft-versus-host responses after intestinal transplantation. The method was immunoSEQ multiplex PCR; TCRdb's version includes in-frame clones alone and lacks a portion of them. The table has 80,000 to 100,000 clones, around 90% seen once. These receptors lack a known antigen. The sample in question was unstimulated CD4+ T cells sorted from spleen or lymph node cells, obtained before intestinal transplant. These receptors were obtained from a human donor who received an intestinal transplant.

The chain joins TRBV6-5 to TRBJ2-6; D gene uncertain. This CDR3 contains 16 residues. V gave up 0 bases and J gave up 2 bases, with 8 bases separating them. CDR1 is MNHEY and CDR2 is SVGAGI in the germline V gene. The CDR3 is CASSYSQQAGANVLTF. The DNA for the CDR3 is TGTGCCAGCAGTTACTCGCAGCAGGCTGGGGCCAACGTCCTGACTTTC.

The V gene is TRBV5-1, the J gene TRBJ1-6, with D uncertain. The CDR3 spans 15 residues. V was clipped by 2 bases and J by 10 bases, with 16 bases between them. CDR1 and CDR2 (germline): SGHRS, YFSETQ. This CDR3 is CASSFGHSPESPLHF. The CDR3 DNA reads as TGCGCCAGCAGCTTTGGTCACAGTCCGGAATCACCCCTCCACTTT.

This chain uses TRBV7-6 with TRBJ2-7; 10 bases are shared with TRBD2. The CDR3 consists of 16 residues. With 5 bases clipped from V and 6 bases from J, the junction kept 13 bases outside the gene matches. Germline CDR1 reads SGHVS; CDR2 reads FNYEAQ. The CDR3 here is CASSQYPSGRVGEQYF. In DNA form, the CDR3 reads TGTGCCAGCAGCCAGTATCCCAGCGGGAGGGTCGGCGAGCAGTACTTC.

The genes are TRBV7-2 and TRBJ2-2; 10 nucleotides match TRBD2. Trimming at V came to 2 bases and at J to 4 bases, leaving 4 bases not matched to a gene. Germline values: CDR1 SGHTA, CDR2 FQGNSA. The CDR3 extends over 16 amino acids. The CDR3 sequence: CASSLSSGGGTGELFF. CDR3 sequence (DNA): TGTGCCAGCAGCTTATCTAGCGGGGGAGGCACCGGGGAGCTGTTTTTT.

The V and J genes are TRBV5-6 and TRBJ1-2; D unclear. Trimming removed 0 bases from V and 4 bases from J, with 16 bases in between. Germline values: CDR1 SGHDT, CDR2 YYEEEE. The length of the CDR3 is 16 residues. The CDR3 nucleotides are TGTGCCAGCAGCTTGGATTCGGTAAAAATTACCTATGGCTACACCTTC. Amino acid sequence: CASSLDSVKITYGYTF.

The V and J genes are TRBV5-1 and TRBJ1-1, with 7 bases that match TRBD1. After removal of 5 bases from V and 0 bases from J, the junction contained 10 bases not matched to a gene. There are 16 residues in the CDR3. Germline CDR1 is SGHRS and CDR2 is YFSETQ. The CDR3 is CASRGTANVMNTEAFF. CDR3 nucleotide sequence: TGCGCCAGCAGGGGGACAGCAAATGTCATGAACACTGAAGCTTTCTTT.

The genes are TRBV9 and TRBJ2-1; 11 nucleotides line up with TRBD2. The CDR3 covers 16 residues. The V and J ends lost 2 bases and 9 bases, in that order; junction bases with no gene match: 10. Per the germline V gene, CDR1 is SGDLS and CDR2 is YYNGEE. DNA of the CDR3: TGTGCCAGCAGCGTCCTTAGCGGGAGGGCCGGGAGTGAGCAGTTCTTC. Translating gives CASSVLSGRAGSEQFF.

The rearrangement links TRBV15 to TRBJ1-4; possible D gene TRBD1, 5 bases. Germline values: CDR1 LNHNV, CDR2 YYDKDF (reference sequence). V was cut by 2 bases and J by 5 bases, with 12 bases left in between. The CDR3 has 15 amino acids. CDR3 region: CATSRLLPGNEKLFF. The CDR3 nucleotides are TGTGCCACCAGCAGACTCTTGCCAGGGAATGAAAAACTGTTTTTT.

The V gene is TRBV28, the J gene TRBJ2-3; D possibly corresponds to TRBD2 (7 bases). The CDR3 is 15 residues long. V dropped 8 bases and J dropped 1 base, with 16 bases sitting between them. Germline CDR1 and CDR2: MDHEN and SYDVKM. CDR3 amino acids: CASGFAGAGTDTQYF. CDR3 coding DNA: TGTGCCAGCGGGTTCGCGGGGGCCGGCACAGATACGCAGTATTTT.

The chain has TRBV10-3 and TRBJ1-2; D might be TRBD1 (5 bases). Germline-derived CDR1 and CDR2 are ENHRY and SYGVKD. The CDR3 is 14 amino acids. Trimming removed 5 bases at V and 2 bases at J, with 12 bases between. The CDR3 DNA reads TGTGCCATCAGTTCAACAGGAGTCAACTATGGCTACACCTTC. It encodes CAISSTGVNYGYTF.

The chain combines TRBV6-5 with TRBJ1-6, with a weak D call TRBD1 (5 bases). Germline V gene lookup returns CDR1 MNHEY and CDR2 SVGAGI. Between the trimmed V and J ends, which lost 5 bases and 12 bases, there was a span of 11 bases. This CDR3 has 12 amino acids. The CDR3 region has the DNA TGTGCCAGCAGTCCCCCCGGGGGACCCCTCCACTTT. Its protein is CASSPPGGPLHF.

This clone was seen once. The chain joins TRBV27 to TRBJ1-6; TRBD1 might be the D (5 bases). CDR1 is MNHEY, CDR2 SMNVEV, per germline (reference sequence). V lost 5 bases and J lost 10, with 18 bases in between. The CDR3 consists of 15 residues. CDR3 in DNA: TGTGCCAGCAGTGCCGGAGGGGTCGTAAGCTCACCCCTCCACTTT. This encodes CASSAGGVVSSPLHF.

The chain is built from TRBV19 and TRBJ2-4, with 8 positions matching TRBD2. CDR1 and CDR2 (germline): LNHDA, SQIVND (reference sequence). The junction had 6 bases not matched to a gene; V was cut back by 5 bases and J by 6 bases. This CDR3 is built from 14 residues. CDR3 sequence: CASSVGLEGNIQYF. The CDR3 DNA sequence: TGTGCCAGTAGTGTGGGACTAGAGGGAAACATTCAGTACTTC.

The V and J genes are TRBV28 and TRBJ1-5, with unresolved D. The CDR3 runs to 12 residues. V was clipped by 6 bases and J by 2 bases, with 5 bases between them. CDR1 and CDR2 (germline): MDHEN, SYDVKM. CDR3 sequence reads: CASREGNQPQHF. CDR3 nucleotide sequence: TGTGCCAGCAGGGAGGGCAATCAGCCCCAGCATTTT. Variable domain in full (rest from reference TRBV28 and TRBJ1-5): DVKVTQSSRYLVKRTGEKVFLECVQDMDHENMFWYRQDPGLGLRLIYFSYDVKMKEKGDIPEGYSVSREKKERFSLILESASTNQTSMYLCASREGNQPQHFGDGTRLSIL.

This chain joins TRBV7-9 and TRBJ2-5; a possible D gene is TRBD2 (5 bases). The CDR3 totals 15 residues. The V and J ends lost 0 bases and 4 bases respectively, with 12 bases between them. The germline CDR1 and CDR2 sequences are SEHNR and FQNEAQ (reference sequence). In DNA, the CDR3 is TGTGCCAGCAGCTTAGCTGCGTTAGCGATAGAGACCCAGTACTTC. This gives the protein CASSLAALAIETQYF.

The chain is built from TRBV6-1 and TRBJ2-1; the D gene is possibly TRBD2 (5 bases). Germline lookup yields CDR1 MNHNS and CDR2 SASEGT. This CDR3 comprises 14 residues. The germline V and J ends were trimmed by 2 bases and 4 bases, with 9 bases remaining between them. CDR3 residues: CASSEMDSYNEQFF. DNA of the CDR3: TGTGCCAGCAGTGAAATGGACTCATACAATGAGCAGTTCTTC.

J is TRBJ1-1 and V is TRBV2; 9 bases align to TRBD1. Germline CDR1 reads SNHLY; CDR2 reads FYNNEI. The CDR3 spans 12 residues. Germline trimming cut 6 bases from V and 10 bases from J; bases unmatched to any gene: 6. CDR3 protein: CASRQGARVAFF. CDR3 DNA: TGTGCCAGCAGACAGGGGGCGCGGGTAGCTTTCTTT. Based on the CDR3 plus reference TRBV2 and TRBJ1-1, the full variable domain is EPEVTQTPSHQVTQMGQEVILRCVPISNHLYFYWYRQILGQKVEFLVSFYNNEISEKSEIFDDQFSVERPDGSNFTLKIRSTKLEDSAMYFCASRQGARVAFFGQGTRLTVV.

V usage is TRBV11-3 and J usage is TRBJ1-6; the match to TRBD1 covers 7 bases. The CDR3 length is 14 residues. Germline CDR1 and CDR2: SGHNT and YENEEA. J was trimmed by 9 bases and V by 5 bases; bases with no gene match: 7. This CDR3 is CASSADRAISPLHF. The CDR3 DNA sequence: TGTGCCAGCAGCGCCGACAGGGCTATTTCACCCCTCCACTTT.

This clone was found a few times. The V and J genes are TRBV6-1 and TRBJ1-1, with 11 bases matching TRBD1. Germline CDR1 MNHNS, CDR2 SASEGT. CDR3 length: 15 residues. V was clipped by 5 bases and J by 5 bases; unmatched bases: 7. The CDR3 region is CASSSDRGLKTEAFF. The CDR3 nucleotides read TGTGCCAGCAGTTCGGACAGGGGGCTCAAAACTGAAGCTTTCTTT.

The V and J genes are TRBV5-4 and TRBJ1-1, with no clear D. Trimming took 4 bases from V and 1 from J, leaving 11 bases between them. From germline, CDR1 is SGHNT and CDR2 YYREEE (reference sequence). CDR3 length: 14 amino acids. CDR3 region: CASSQERENTEAFF. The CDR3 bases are TGTGCCAGCAGCCAAGAGAGAGAGAACACTGAAGCTTTCTTT.

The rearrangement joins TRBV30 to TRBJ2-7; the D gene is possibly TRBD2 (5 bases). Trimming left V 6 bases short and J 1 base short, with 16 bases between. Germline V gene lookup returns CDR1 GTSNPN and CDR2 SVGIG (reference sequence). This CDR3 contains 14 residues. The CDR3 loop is CACSPERGSYEQYF. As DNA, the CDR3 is TGTGCCTGTTCTCCAGAACGGGGTTCCTACGAGCAGTACTTC. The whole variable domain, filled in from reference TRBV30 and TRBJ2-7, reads SQTIHQWPATLVQPVGSPLSLECTVEGTSNPNLYWYRQAAGRGLQLLFYSVGIGQISSEVPQNLSASRPQDRQFILSSKKLLLSDSGFYLCACSPERGSYEQYFGPGTRLTVT.

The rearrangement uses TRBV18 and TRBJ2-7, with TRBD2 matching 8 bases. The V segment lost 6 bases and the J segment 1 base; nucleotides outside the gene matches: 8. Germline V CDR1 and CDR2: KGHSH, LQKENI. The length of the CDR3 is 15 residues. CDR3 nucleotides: TGTGCCAGCTCCCCCGGGACTAGAGTATCCTACGAGCAGTACTTC. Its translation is CASSPGTRVSYEQYF.

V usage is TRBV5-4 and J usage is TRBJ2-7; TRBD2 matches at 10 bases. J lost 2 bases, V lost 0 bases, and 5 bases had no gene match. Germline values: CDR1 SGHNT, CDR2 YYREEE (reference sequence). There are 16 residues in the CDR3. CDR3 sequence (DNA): TGTGCCAGCAGCTTGGGTAGTAGCGGGGGGCCCTACGAGCAGTACTTC. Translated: CASSLGSSGGPYEQYF.

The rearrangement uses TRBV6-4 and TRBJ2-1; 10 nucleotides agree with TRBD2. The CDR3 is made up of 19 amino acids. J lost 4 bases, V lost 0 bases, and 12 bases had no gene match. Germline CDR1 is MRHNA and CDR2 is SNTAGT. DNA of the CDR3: TGTGCCAGCAGTGACTCGTTCAGCGGGAGGGGGGGAGGGTACAATGAGCAGTTCTTC. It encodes CASSDSFSGRGGGYNEQFF.

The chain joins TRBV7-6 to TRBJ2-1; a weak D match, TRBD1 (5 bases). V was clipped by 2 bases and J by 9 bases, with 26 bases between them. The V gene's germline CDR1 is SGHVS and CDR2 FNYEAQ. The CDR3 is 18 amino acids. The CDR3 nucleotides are TGTGCCAGCAGCTTAACCTGGTTAGGACAACCGCGCCCCTCTGAGCAGTTCTTC. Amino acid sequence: CASSLTWLGQPRPSEQFF.

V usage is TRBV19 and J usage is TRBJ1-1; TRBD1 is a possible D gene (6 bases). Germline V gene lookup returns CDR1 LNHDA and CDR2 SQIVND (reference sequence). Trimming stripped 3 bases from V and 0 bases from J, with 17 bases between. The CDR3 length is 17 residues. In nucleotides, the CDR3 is TGTGCCAGTAGTATGGCGGACGGGACACTCATGAACACTGAAGCTTTCTTT. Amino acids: CASSMADGTLMNTEAFF.

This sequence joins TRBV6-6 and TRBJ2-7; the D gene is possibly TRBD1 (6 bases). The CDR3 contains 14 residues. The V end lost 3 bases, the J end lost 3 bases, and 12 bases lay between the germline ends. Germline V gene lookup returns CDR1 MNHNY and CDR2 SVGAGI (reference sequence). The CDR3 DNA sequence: TGTGCCAGCAGTTATACAGGGCAGAACTACGAGCAGTACTTC. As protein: CASSYTGQNYEQYF.

DNA for the CDR3: TGTGCCAGCAGCTTTAATGCGTTCGAGACCCAGTACTTC. Translated: CASSFNAFETQYF. The chain links TRBV7-9 to TRBJ2-5; D ambiguous. V lost 3 bases and J lost 5, with 10 bases in between. Germline CDR1 reads SEHNR; CDR2 reads FQNEAQ (reference sequence). CDR3 length equals 13 residues.

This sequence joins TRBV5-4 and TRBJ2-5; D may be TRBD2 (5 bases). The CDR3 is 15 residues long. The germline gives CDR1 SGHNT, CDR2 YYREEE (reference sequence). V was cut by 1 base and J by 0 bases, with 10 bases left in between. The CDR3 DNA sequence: TGTGCCAGCAGCTTGTCCGCTAGCAACCAAGAGACCCAGTACTTC. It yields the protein CASSLSASNQETQYF.

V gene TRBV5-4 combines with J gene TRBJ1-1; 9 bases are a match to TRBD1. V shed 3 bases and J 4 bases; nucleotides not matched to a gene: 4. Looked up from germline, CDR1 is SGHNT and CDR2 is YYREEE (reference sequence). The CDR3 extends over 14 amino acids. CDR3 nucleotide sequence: TGTGCCAGCAGCTCAGGGACAGGGACCACTGAAGCTTTCTTT. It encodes CASSSGTGTTEAFF.